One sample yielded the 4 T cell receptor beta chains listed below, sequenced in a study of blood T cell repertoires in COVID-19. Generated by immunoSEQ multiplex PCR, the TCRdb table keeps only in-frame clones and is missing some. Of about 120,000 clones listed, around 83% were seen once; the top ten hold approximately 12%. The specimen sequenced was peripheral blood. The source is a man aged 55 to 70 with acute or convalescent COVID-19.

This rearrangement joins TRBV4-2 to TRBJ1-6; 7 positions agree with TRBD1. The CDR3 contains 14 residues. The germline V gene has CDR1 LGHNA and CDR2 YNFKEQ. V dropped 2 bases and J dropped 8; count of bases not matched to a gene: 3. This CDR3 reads CASSQRQGDSPLHF. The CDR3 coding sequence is TGTGCCAGCAGCCAACGACAGGGAGATTCACCCCTCCACTTT.

The CDR3 here is CASSFRGAYEQYF. The CDR3 nucleotides read TGTGCCAGCAGTTTCAGGGGGGCCTACGAGCAGTACTTC. The rearrangement links TRBV28 to TRBJ2-7, with D perhaps TRBD1 (7 bases). V was clipped by 3 bases and J by 2 bases, with 8 bases between them. Germline CDR1 is MDHEN and CDR2 is SYDVKM. The CDR3 runs to 13 residues.

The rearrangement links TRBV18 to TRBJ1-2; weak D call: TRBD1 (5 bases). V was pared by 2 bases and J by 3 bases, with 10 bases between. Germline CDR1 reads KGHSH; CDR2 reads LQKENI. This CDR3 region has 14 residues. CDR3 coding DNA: TGTGCCAGCTCACCAGGCGGGGGAGACTATGGCTACACCTTC. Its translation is CASSPGGGDYGYTF.

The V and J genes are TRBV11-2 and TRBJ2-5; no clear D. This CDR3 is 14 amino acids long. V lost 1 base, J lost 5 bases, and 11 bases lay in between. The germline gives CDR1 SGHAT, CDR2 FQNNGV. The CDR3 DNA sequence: TGTGCCAGCAGCTTAGGGGCCAGGCTTGAGACCCAGTACTTC. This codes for CASSLGARLETQYF.